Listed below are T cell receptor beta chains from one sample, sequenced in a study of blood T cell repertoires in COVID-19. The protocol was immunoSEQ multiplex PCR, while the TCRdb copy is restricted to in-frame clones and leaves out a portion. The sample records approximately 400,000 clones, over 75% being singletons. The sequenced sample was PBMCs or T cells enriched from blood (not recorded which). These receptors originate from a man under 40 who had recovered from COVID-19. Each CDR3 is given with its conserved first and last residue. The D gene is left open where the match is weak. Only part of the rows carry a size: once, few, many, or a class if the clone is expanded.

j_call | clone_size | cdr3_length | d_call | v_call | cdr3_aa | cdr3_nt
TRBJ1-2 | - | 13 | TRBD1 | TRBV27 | CASSLKGAGGYTF | TGTGCCAGCAGTTTAAAGGGGGCTGGGGGCTACACCTTC
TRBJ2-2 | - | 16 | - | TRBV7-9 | CASSLTSTGNTGELFF | TGTGCCAGCAGCTTGACCTCAACAGGGAACACCGGGGAGCTGTTTTTT
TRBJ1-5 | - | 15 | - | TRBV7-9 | CASSPSGTRNQPQHF | TGTGCCAGCAGCCCCAGTGGCACCCGCAATCAGCCCCAGCATTTT
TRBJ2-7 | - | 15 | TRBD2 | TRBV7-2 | CASSLSGGASREQYF | TGTGCCAGCAGCTTGAGCGGGGGAGCGTCTCGGGAGCAGTACTTC
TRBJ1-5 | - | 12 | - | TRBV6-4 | CASSDSRQPQHF | TGTGCCAGCAGTGACTCGAGGCAGCCCCAGCATTTT
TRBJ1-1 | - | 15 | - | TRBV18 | CASSPNLRGGAEAFF | TGTGCCAGCTCACCGAACTTGAGAGGAGGTGCTGAAGCTTTCTTT
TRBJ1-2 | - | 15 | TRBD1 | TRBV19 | CASIQPGTGRNGYTF | TGTGCCAGTATCCAACCCGGGACAGGGAGAAATGGCTACACCTTC
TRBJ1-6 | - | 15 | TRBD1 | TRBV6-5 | CASSRGQGLNSPLHF | TGTGCCAGCAGTAGGGGACAGGGGCTCAATTCACCCCTCCACTTT
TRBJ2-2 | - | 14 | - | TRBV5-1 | CASSLETRTGELFF | TGCGCCAGCAGCTTGGAAACTAGAACCGGGGAGCTGTTTTTT
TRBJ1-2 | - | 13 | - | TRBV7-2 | CASSLAQDNGYTF | TGTGCCAGCAGCTTAGCACAGGACAATGGCTACACCTTC
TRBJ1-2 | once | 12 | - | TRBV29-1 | CSVESGLYGYTF | TGCAGCGTTGAGAGCGGGCTCTATGGCTACACCTTC
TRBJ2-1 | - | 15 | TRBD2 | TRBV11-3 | CASSLNGGASVEQFF | TGTGCCAGCAGCTTAAACGGGGGGGCTTCGGTTGAGCAGTTCTTC
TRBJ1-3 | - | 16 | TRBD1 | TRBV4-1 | CASSRTGQGNGNTIYF | TGCGCCAGCAGCCGCACGGGACAGGGCAATGGAAACACCATATATTTT
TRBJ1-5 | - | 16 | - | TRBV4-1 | CASSQWQGTSNQPQHF | TGCGCCAGCAGCCAATGGCAGGGTACGAGCAATCAGCCCCAGCATTTT
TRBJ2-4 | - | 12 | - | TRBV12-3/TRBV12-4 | CASSSGENIQYF | TGTGCCAGCAGTTCGGGAGAAAACATTCAGTACTTC
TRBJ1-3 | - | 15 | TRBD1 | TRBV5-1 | CASSYDREAGNTIYF | TGCGCCAGCAGCTATGACAGGGAGGCTGGAAACACCATATATTTT
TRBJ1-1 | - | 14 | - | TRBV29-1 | CSVADWGPNTEAFF | TGCAGCGTTGCAGATTGGGGGCCGAACACTGAAGCTTTCTTT
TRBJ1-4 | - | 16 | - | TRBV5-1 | CASSLTGDGFNEKLFF | TGCGCCAGCAGCTTGACGGGGGACGGTTTTAATGAAAAACTGTTTTTT
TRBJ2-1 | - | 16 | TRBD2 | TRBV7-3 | CASSLAGLAGNNEQFF | TGTGCCAGCAGCTTGGCCGGACTAGCGGGGAACAATGAGCAGTTCTTC
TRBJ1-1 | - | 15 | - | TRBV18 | CASSRRTAENTEAFF | TGTGCCAGCTCACGGAGGACAGCGGAGAACACTGAAGCTTTCTTT
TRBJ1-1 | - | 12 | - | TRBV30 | CAWSKGLRETFF | TGTGCCTGGAGTAAGGGGTTAAGGGAAACTTTCTTT
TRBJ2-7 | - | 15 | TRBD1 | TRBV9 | CASSVAQDRDYEQYF | TGTGCCAGCAGCGTAGCTCAGGACAGGGACTACGAGCAGTACTTC
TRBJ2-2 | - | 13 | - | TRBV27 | CASSRPGTGELFF | TGTGCCAGCAGTCGACCCGGGACAGGGGAGCTGTTTTTT
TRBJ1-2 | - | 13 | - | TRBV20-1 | CSASDFRYSGYTF | TGCAGTGCTAGTGATTTCCGCTATTCTGGCTACACCTTC
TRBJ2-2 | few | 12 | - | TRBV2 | CASRREAGELFF | TGTGCCAGCAGGAGGGAGGCCGGGGAGCTGTTTTTT
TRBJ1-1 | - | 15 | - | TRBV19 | CASSVNGGRHTEAFF | TGTGCCAGTAGTGTTAACGGGGGGCGCCACACTGAAGCTTTCTTT
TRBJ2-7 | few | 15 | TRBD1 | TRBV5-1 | CASSLASGTAYEQYF | TGCGCCAGCAGCTTGGCTTCCGGGACAGCCTACGAGCAGTACTTC